This T cell receptor (beta chain) derives from a study of blood T cell repertoires in COVID-19. Looking at the study overall: Samples came from the United States, Italy and Spain, spanning acute and convalescent COVID-19. Sources were T cells, B-cell-depleted T cells, or PBMCs; the material itself was cDNA or gDNA.

Methods used by the authors: Estimates of nucleated cell counts were drawn from the amplification of reference gene primers. Using immunoSEQ multiplex PCR, the repertoire was profiled, and TCRdb retains in-frame clones only, with some absent. From that table come the V and J calls and clone size; the DNA was used to work out D and trimming. The sample yields tens of thousands of clones, over 70% seen once. This CDR3 is built from 18 residues. From germline, CDR1 is SGHNT and CDR2 YYREEE (reference sequence). The junction had 4 bases not matched to a gene; V was cut back by 4 bases and J by 0 bases. The sequenced sample consisted of peripheral blood. This sequence was found in a man aged 80 or over with active or convalescent COVID-19. The chain combines TRBV5-4 with TRBJ2-6; 13 nucleotides agree with TRBD2. The CDR3 reads CASSRGLAGRSGANVLTF. In nucleotides, the CDR3 is TGTGCCAGCAGCAGGGGACTAGCGGGGCGCTCTGGGGCCAACGTCCTGACTTTC.